Given below is one T cell receptor beta chain in context. Its specificity is not known. The time point here: recipient sample about 28 days before transplant, after cytoreduction. Samples: about 28 days before transplant, then days 30, 100 and 180 after. This entry comes from a study of T cell clonotyping in hematopoietic cell transplantation. In the study overall: Pretransplant recipient samples were taken after cytoreduction. Whole-study results and caveats: Recipient TCR diversity dropped after transplant; expanded clonotypes rose from day 30 to 180.

Clones were read by immunoSEQ multiplex PCR, and TCRdb kept only the in-frame ones, dropping some. The profile covers more than 70,000 clones, with approximately 95% appearing a single time and roughly 1.8% taken by the ten largest. The CDR3 totals 14 residues. The germline V gene has CDR1 GTSNPN and CDR2 SVGIG (reference sequence). The ends were cut back, 0 bases at V and 5 bases at J, with 12 bases in the middle. This clonotype was sampled from a woman between 50 and 59 years old with acute myeloid leukemia. Some clones in this sample may be carry-over from other donors' samples. The chain couples TRBV30 to TRBJ2-3; possibly TRBD1 or TRBD2 for D (5 bases each). This sample comprised peripheral blood mononuclear cells, obtained before stem cell transplant. The CDR3 is CAWSVPGRVDTQYF. CDR3 sequence (DNA): TGTGCCTGGAGTGTACCAGGGAGAGTAGATACGCAGTATTTT.